A selection of T cell receptor beta chains follows, all from one sample in a study of blood T cells in healthy people across ages. TCRdb used MiXCR to reprocess the 5' RACE reads, holding one entry per CDR3 protein. The table records about 1.8 million distinct CDR3 sequences, roughly 50% of them present only once. The specimen was blood. The origin of the receptors is a woman in her 40s in good health. The CDR3 runs from the conserved cysteine through the conserved F or W. D genes are given only for firm matches. A row's size may be missing; if present it is once, few, many or a size class.

clone_size	v_call	cdr3_length	d_call	j_call	cdr3_aa	cdr3_nt
.	TRBV29-1	12	.	TRBJ2-3	CSGEQGTDTQYF	TGCAGCGGGGAACAGGGCACAGATACGCAGTATTTT
.	TRBV6-5	14	TRBD1	TRBJ1-1	CASRMTGGRTEAFF	TGTGCCAGCAGGATGACAGGGGGCAGGACTGAAGCTTTCTTT
few	TRBV5-5	14	.	TRBJ2-5	CASSIRTAQETQYF	TGTGCCAGCAGCATAAGAACAGCACAAGAGACCCAGTACTTC
.	TRBV11-1	15	TRBD1	TRBJ2-7	CASSQFRQGKYEQYF	TGTGCCAGCAGCCAGTTCCGACAGGGAAAGTACGAGCAGTACTTC
few	TRBV9	15	.	TRBJ1-2	CASSVEQGSNYGYTF	TGTGCCAGCAGCGTAGAACAGGGAAGCAACTATGGCTACACCTTC
.	TRBV10-2	14	.	TRBJ1-4	CASRSSGEGEKLFF	TGCGCCAGCAGGAGTTCAGGGGAGGGTGAAAAACTGTTTTTT
few	TRBV6-1	14	.	TRBJ2-3	CASTRDLSTDTQYF	TGTGCCAGCACCCGGGACCTTAGCACAGATACGCAGTATTTT
.	TRBV7-2	13	.	TRBJ1-5	CASSLERDSPQHF	TGTGCCAGCAGCTTAGAGCGTGATTCACCCCAGCATTTT
.	TRBV27	15	.	TRBJ2-1	CASSFWGGLNNEQFF	TGTGCCAGCAGTTTTTGGGGGGGCCTAAACAATGAGCAGTTCTTC
few	TRBV9	15	TRBD1	TRBJ2-4	CASSETQGLREIQYF	TGTGCCAGCAGCGAGACACAGGGGCTAAGGGAGATTCAGTACTTC
.	TRBV3-1	15	.	TRBJ2-3	CASSRSRDPYDTQYF	TGTGCCAGCAGTCGCTCGAGGGACCCCTACGATACGCAGTATTTT
few	TRBV27	13	TRBD2	TRBJ2-3	CASMGGDTDTQYF	TGTGCCAGCATGGGGGGGGACACAGATACGCAGTATTTT
few	TRBV24-1	15	TRBD1	TRBJ2-5	CATSPGQGIGETQYF	TGTGCCACCAGCCCGGGACAGGGCATTGGAGAGACCCAGTACTTC
.	TRBV7-2	11	.	TRBJ2-5	CASSLLDSKYF	TGTGCCAGCAGCTTATTGGACTCTAAGTACTTC
few	TRBV5-1	14	TRBD1	TRBJ2-1	CASSSRTGGGEQFF	TGCGCCAGCAGCTCCCGTACAGGGGGCGGTGAGCAGTTCTTC
.	TRBV12-3/TRBV12-4	15	TRBD1	TRBJ1-2	CASSLRAGGTYGYTF	TGTGCCAGCAGTTTAAGGGCAGGGGGGACCTACGGCTACACCTTC
.	TRBV4-2	15	TRBD2	TRBJ2-5	CASSRQRGGGNEQYF	TGTGCCAGCAGCCGCCAGCGGGGGGGAGGCAATGAGCAGTACTTC
few	TRBV6-1	18	TRBD2	TRBJ2-7	CASSPGLAGGELIYEQYF	TGTGCCAGCAGCCCGGGACTAGCGGGGGGCGAACTTATATACGAGCAGTACTTC
.	TRBV20-1	10	.	TRBJ2-1	CSATQREQFF	TGCAGTGCTACCCAGCGGGAGCAGTTCTTC
.	TRBV9	13	.	TRBJ1-2	CASSATGSRGYTF	TGTGCCAGCAGCGCCACAGGGTCTCGTGGCTACACCTTC
.	TRBV28	12	.	TRBJ2-1	CATQGRYNEQFF	TGTGCCACCCAGGGTCGCTACAATGAGCAGTTCTTC
.	TRBV12-3/TRBV12-4	14	TRBD2	TRBJ2-5	CASSLTSGGSTQYF	TGTGCCAGCAGTCTGACTAGCGGGGGTTCGACCCAGTACTTC
few	TRBV6-6	14	.	TRBJ2-7	CASSTVDWGYEQYF	TGTGCCAGCAGCACAGTTGATTGGGGGTACGAGCAGTACTTC